Listed below are T cell receptor beta chains from one sample, sequenced in a study of blood T cell repertoires in COVID-19. Profiling relied on immunoSEQ multiplex PCR, and the TCRdb table lists in-frame clones only, not all of them. The repertoire holds about 150,000 clones, with 75% to 85% as singletons. Sequencing used peripheral blood. Receptors originate from a man in his 60s with acute or convalescent COVID-19. Both conserved end residues are part of each CDR3. The size entry is marked missing in some rows and otherwise reads once, few, many or a size class.

v_call clone_size cdr3_aa
TRBV10-3 few CAIKAGTGLEISPLHF
TRBV5-4 . CASSLRGGPETQYF
TRBV28 . CASRIQGSNQPQHF
TRBV6-5 . CASSYPTTGGYNEQFF
TRBV7-9 once CASSSGGRNTEAFF
TRBV9 . CASSVGGTAGYGYTF
TRBV6-5 . CASSNRGLGEAFF
TRBV19 . CASSAGGFSYGYTF
TRBV9 . CASSPGQNTGELFF
TRBV6-5 . CASRGPSRTEAFF
TRBV2 . CASSEGLAGVEQFF
TRBV6-5 . CASSPTTATNEKLFF
TRBV9 few CASSVVDRPRNTIYF
TRBV11-3 few CASTLPLPGLCSYEQYF
TRBV24-1 few CATRSSGRADTQYF
TRBV11-2 . CASSLVVRETQYF
TRBV11-2 . CASSLEGAMGRYTF
TRBV10-3 . CAIKAQRGNNEQFF
TRBV5-5 . CASSFSGESQPQHF
TRBV12-3/TRBV12-4 . CASSLLGNYGYTF
TRBV9 . CASSVGSVLGNTIYF
TRBV9 . CASGGTGGSNQPQHF
TRBV6-5 . CASSRTGRNQPQHF
TRBV9 . CASSVDQGNTEAFF